This TCR beta chain emerged from a study of T cell clonotyping in hematopoietic cell transplantation. Clones were sequenced by immunoSEQ multiplex PCR, and TCRdb holds only the in-frame ones, with some missing. Of fewer than 70,000 clones in the sample, 90% to 95% were seen once. Notes on this clone: The antigen remains unidentified.

Findings and caveats of the study: Pathologically expanded recipient clonotypes increased progressively from day 30 to day 180 as diversity fell. Graft donor and pretransplant recipient Inverse Simpson Index values predicted broader posttransplant TCR diversity. No sorting was done, leaving CD4 and CD8 contributions mixed. At the given depth, recipient repertoires were over 95% de novo clonotypes.

Sequencing was carried out using peripheral blood mononuclear cells. The TCR comes from a man aged 50 or older in good health. Some clones in this sample may be carry-over from other donors' samples.

The CDR3 here is CASSSLGTFGETQYF. The CDR3 DNA follows: TGCGCCAGCAGCTCCCTCGGAACTTTCGGAGAGACCCAGTACTTC. The genes are TRBV5-1 and TRBJ2-5, with D unresolved. Germline V gene sequence: CDR1 SGHRS, CDR2 YFSETQ. This CDR3 has 15 residues. With 3 bases removed from V and 4 bases from J, the gap between germline ends came to 16 bases.